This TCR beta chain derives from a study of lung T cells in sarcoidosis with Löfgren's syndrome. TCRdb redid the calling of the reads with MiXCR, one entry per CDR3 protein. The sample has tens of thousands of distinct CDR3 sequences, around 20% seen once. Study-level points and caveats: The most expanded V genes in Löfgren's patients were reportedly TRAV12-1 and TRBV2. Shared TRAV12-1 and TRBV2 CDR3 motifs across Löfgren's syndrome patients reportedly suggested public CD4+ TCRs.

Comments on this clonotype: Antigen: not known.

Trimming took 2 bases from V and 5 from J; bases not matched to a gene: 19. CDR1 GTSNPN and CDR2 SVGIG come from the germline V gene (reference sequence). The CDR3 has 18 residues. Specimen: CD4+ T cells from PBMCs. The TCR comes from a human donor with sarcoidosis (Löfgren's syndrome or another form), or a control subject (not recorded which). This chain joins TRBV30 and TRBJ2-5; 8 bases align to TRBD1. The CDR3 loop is CAWSTLTARGPARETQYF. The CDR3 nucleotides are TGTGCCTGGAGTACCCTAACCGCCAGGGGGCCTGCCAGGGAGACCCAGTACTTC. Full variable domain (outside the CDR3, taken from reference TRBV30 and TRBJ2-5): SQTIHQWPATLVQPVGSPLSLECTVEGTSNPNLYWYRQAAGRGLQLLFYSVGIGQISSEVPQNLSASRPQDRQFILSSKKLLLSDSGFYLCAWSTLTARGPARETQYFGPGTRLLVL.